These T cell receptor beta chains were read from a single sample in a study of blood T cell repertoires in COVID-19. Clones were sequenced by immunoSEQ multiplex PCR, and TCRdb holds only the in-frame ones, with some missing. This table holds over 150,000 clones, about 91% found once. Material for sequencing was peripheral blood. The source of these receptors is a woman aged 55-70 years who had recovered from COVID-19. CDR3s include the opening cysteine and the closing phenylalanine or tryptophan. Each record gives: V gene, J gene, CDR3 protein.

V gene: TRBV7-8
J gene: TRBJ2-5
CDR3 protein: CASSPPGTLERETQYF

V gene: TRBV5-1
J gene: TRBJ2-7
CDR3 protein: CASSQDFHTNEQYF

V gene: TRBV11-2
J gene: TRBJ1-1
CDR3 protein: CASSPRPGGRSTEAFF

V gene: TRBV28
J gene: TRBJ2-5
CDR3 protein: CASSLSIGLGSQETQYF

V gene: TRBV5-4
J gene: TRBJ2-3
CDR3 protein: CASSDTSGITDTQYF

V gene: TRBV11-2
J gene: TRBJ2-5
CDR3 protein: CASSLLAGGGASETQYF

V gene: TRBV5-5
J gene: TRBJ1-2
CDR3 protein: CASSLVPWEVRRSNGYTF

V gene: TRBV11-2
J gene: TRBJ1-1
CDR3 protein: CASSATTGLGTEAFF

V gene: TRBV9
J gene: TRBJ1-5
CDR3 protein: CASSVGVSNQPQHF

V gene: TRBV5-4
J gene: TRBJ2-5
CDR3 protein: CASSFKQGAGETQYF

V gene: TRBV28
J gene: TRBJ2-6
CDR3 protein: CASSLELAGVSSGANVLTF

V gene: TRBV2
J gene: TRBJ2-5
CDR3 protein: CASSEAHF

V gene: TRBV7-9
J gene: TRBJ1-3
CDR3 protein: CASSLGAGSGNTIYF

V gene: TRBV27
J gene: TRBJ2-5
CDR3 protein: CASSFYRTGLGAQYF

V gene: TRBV3-1/TRBV3-2
J gene: TRBJ2-5
CDR3 protein: CASSQGALGPGGETQYF

V gene: TRBV19
J gene: TRBJ2-5
CDR3 protein: CASRQQGQGASETQYF

V gene: TRBV7-6
J gene: TRBJ1-3
CDR3 protein: CASSLTGPNSGNTIYF

V gene: TRBV19
J gene: TRBJ1-2
CDR3 protein: CASSILLRDRDGYTF

V gene: TRBV11-3
J gene: TRBJ1-1
CDR3 protein: CASSNDGFGGAFF

V gene: TRBV28
J gene: TRBJ1-3
CDR3 protein: CASSLSQRGNTIYF

V gene: TRBV19
J gene: TRBJ1-6
CDR3 protein: CASSIVKGGQSPLHF

V gene: TRBV4-3
J gene: TRBJ2-1
CDR3 protein: CASSIRTGTYYNEQFF

V gene: TRBV6-1
J gene: TRBJ2-3
CDR3 protein: CASSEGGRGLTQYF

V gene: TRBV19
J gene: TRBJ1-5
CDR3 protein: CASSQRNRGGGNQPQHF

V gene: TRBV13
J gene: TRBJ1-1
CDR3 protein: CASSLRQATEAFF

V gene: TRBV19
J gene: TRBJ2-3
CDR3 protein: CASSIDRLDLTGGHPDTQYF

V gene: TRBV6-6
J gene: TRBJ1-1
CDR3 protein: CASSYLGTGYAGAFF

V gene: TRBV5-1
J gene: TRBJ1-1
CDR3 protein: CASSISGGWNTEAFF

V gene: TRBV24-1
J gene: TRBJ2-3
CDR3 protein: CATSDYRGPGDTQYF

V gene: TRBV29-1
J gene: TRBJ2-3
CDR3 protein: CSGYRVSTDTQYF

V gene: TRBV7-8
J gene: TRBJ2-7
CDR3 protein: CASSPDRVNPHYEQYF

V gene: TRBV5-1
J gene: TRBJ2-5
CDR3 protein: CASSLGPEQETQYF

V gene: TRBV5-1
J gene: TRBJ1-4
CDR3 protein: CASSLGDRTNEKLFF

V gene: TRBV3-1/TRBV3-2
J gene: TRBJ2-2
CDR3 protein: CASRDTTGELFF

V gene: TRBV18
J gene: TRBJ2-1
CDR3 protein: CASSPPLAGASYNEQFF

V gene: TRBV19
J gene: TRBJ2-5
CDR3 protein: CASRPGLAAPETQYF

V gene: TRBV25-1
J gene: TRBJ2-1
CDR3 protein: CASRTEGGHEQFF

V gene: TRBV3-1/TRBV3-2
J gene: TRBJ1-2
CDR3 protein: CASSQADYGYTF

V gene: TRBV19
J gene: TRBJ2-1
CDR3 protein: CASSIEDGGPSYNEQFF

V gene: TRBV19
J gene: TRBJ1-4
CDR3 protein: CASRHQGLSGDEKLFF

V gene: TRBV10-3
J gene: TRBJ1-5
CDR3 protein: CAISEGQNQPQHF

V gene: TRBV18
J gene: TRBJ2-1
CDR3 protein: CASSIGQNNEQFF

V gene: TRBV5-1
J gene: TRBJ2-4
CDR3 protein: CASSLVTGQTAKNIQYF

V gene: TRBV4-1
J gene: TRBJ1-5
CDR3 protein: CASSAAGLSNQPQHF

V gene: TRBV5-1
J gene: TRBJ2-7
CDR3 protein: CASSLTGTYEQYF

V gene: TRBV9
J gene: TRBJ2-3
CDR3 protein: CASSVGGETSTDTQYF

V gene: TRBV28
J gene: TRBJ2-7
CDR3 protein: CASSDTFYEQYF

V gene: TRBV28
J gene: TRBJ1-2
CDR3 protein: CASSFGAQGNIRGYTF